Here is one T cell receptor (beta chain) with its context. The clone's antigen remains unknown. Per-base qualities were not stored, and no clone one base away is much larger. The library was prepared using PCR. Sequencing took place on an Illumina HiSeq 4000. The TCR beta-chain CDR3 region of each patient was profiled by high-throughput sequencing. As for the authors' bioinformatics: A classifier to discriminate distant-metastatic papillary thyroid cancer patients was built from CDR3 differences across clinicopathological groups. The Shannon index was used to assess repertoire diversity, and the Morisita-Horn index was used to assess tumor-blood repertoire similarity. TCRdb cleaned the public reads at Q25 with fastp, built clones with MiXCR and kept in-frame beta chains. TCRdb's processing, not the authors' own work, is the source of the V and J calls. This sample has 30,000 to 45,000 clones in its table, and about half of those were observed once. The top ten clones comprise roughly 25% of the sample.

CDR1 and CDR2, per the germline V gene (reference sequence), are GTSNPN and SVGIG. CDR3 length: 13 amino acids, cysteine to phenylalanine. Of the read, only the CDR3 DNA is kept; its 39 bases are in frame from base 1. V is pruned by 5 bases and J by 12 bases, leaving 7 bases of the junction without a gene match. None of the patients had been given any treatment before thyroid surgery. Patient clinical samples collected from 2012 to 2018 were retrospectively analysed using T-cell receptor beta sequencing. The data were taken from a study of metastatic and nonmetastatic thyroid tumors (dated by TCRdb to the early 2020s). Study-wide context: Repertoires from peripheral blood and from tumor or nodule tissue samples of malignant and benign thyroid patients were compared. Study-level results and caveats: In both blood and tumor samples, malignant tumors were reported to have significantly higher TCR beta diversity than benign nodules.

Sequenced: tumor tissue. The chain links TRBV30 with TRBJ2-1; 13 central nucleotides agree with TRBD2. The origin of this receptor is a male donor with papillary thyroid cancer or a benign thyroid nodule (not recorded which). Some clones in this sample may be carry-over from other donors' samples. The nucleotides read TGTGCCTGGGGACTAGCGGGAGTTGGGGGGCAGTTCTTC. Its amino acids are CAWGLAGVGGQFF.